The present TCR beta chain was sequenced within a study of T-cell reconstitution after alpha-beta-depleted transplantation in children. This clonotype was detected only a few times. Unique molecular identifiers tagged the TCRbeta library. TCRdb called the PCR reads again in MiXCR, with one record for every CDR3 protein. The data show 500,000 to 650,000 distinct CDR3 sequences, 10% to 15% seen once. The trim removed 4 bases at V and 2 bases at J, leaving 18 bases unmatched. Germline CDR1 is SGHRS and CDR2 is YFSETQ. The CDR3 totals 20 residues. The J gene is TRBJ2-4, the V gene TRBV5-1; TRBD2 agrees at 10 bases. Here the sequenced sample was PBMCs, mostly from graft donor cells, taken 360 days after TCRalphabeta/CD19-depleted stem cell transplant. This clonotype was obtained from a male patient aged 10 to 17 who had a stem cell transplant for acute myeloid leukemia, so the T cells may come from the graft donor. The CDR3 DNA is TGCGCCAGCAGCCTTGACCTAGCGGGAGAGGAGCCCATCACCAAAAACATTCAGTACTTC. Translated, it gives CASSLDLAGEEPITKNIQYF.